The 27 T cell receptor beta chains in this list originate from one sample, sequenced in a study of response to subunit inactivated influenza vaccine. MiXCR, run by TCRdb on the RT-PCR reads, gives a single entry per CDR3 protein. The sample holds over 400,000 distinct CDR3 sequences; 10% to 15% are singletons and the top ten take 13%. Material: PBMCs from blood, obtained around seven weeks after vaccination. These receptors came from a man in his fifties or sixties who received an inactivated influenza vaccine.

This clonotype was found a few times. Written as DNA, the CDR3 is TGCAGTGCTAGCCCCAGGGAGAACTATGGCTACACCTTC. Translation: CSASPRENYGYTF. The J gene is TRBJ1-2, the V gene TRBV20-1; possible D gene TRBD1, 5 bases. The ends were cut back, 3 bases at V and 2 bases at J, with 10 bases in the middle. This CDR3 contains 13 residues. Germline CDR1 DFQATT, CDR2 SNEGSKA (reference sequence).

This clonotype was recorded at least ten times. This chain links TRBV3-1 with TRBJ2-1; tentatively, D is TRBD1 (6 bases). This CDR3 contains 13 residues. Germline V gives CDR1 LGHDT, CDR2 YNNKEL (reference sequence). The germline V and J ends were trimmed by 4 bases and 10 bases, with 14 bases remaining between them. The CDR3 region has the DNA TGTGCCAGCAGCCCGACAGGCCTCAGCGAGCAGTTCTTC. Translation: CASSPTGLSEQFF.

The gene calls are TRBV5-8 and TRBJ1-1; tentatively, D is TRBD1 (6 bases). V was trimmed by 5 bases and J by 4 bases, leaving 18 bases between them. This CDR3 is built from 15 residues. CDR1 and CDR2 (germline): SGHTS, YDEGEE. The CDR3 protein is CASRPPQGGGTEAFF. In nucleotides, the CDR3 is TGTGCCAGCAGGCCCCCACAGGGCGGCGGCACTGAAGCTTTCTTT.

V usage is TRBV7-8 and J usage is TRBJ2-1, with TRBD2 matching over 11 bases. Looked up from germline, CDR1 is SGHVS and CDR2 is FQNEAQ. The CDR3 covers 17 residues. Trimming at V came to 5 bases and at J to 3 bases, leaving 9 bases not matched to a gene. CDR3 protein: CASSHPLAGGYYNEQFF. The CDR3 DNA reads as TGTGCCAGCAGCCACCCATTAGCGGGAGGGTACTACAATGAGCAGTTCTTC.

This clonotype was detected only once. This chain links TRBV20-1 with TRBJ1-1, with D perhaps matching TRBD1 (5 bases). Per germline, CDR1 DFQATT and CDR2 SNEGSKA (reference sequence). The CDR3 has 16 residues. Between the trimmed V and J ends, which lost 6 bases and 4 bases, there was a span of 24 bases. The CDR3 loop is CSATPLPRGGITEAFF. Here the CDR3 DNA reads TGCAGTGCCACCCCCCTTCCCCGGGGCGGGATCACTGAAGCTTTCTTT.

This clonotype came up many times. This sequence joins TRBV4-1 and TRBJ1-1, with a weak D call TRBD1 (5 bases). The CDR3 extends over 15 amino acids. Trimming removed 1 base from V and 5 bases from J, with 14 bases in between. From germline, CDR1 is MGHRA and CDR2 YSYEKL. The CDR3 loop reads CASSQVGTGRTEAFF. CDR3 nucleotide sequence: TGCGCCAGCAGCCAAGTGGGGACGGGGCGGACTGAAGCTTTCTTT.

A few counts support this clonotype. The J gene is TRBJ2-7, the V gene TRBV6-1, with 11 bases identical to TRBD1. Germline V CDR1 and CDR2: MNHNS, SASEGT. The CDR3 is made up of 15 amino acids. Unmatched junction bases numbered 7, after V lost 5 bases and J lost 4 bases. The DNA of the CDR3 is TGTGCCAGCAGTATCGCCGGGACAGGGGGTTACGAGCAGTACTTC. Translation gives CASSIAGTGGYEQYF.

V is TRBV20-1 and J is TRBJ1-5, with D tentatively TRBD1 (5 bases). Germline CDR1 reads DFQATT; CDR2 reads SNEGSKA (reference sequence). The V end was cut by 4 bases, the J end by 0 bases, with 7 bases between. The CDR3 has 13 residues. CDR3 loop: CSAKDTSNQPQHF. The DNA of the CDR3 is TGCAGTGCTAAGGACACTAGCAATCAGCCCCAGCATTTT.

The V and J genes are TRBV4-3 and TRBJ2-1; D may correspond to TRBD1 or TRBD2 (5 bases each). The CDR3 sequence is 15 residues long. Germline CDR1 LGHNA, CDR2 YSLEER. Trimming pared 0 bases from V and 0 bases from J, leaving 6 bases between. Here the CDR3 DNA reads TGCGCCAGCAGCCAAGACGGGGCCTCCTACAATGAGCAGTTCTTC. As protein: CASSQDGASYNEQFF.

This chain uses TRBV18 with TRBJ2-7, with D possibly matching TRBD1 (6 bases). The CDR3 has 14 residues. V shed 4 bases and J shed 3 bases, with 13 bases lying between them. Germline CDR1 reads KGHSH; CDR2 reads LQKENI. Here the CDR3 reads CASSLQGMGYEQYF. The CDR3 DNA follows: TGTGCCAGCTCACTACAGGGTATGGGCTACGAGCAGTACTTC.

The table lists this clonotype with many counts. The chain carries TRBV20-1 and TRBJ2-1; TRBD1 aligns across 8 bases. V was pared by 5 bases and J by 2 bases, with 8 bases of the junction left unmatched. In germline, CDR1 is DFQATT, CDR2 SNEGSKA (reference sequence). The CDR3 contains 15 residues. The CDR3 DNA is TGCAGTGCTCATAAGACAGGGGAGCCCTACAATGAGCAGTTCTTC. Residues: CSAHKTGEPYNEQFF.

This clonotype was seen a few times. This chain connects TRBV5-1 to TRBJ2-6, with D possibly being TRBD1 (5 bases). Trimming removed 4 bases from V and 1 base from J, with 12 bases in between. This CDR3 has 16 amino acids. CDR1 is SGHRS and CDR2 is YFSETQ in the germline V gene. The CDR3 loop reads CASSIRPGSGANVLTF. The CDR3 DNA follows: TGCGCCAGCAGCATACGACCAGGGTCTGGGGCCAACGTCCTGACTTTC.

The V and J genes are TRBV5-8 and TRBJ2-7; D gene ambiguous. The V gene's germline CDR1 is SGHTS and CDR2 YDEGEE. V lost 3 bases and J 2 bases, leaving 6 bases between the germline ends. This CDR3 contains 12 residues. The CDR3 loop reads CASSWGTYEQYF. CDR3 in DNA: TGTGCCAGCAGCTGGGGAACCTACGAGCAGTACTTC. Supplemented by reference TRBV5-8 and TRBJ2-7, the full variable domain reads EAGVTQSPTHLIKTRGQQATLRCSPISGHTSVYWYQQALGLGLQFLLWYDEGEERNRGNFPPRFSGRQFPNYSSELNVNALELEDSALYLCASSWGTYEQYFGPGTRLTVT.

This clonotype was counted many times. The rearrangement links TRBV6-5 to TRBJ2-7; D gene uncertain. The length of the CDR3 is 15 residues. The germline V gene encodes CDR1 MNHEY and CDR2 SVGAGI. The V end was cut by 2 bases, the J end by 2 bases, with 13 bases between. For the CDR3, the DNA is TGTGCCAGCAGTTACCTCGTGTCCCGTCCCTACGAGCAGTACTTC. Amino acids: CASSYLVSRPYEQYF.

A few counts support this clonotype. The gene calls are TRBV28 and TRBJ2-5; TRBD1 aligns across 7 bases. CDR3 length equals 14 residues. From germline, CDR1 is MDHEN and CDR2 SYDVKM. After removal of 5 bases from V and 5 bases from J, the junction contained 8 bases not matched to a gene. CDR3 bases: TGTGCCAGCAGTCCTACTGACAGGGTGGAGACCCAGTACTTC. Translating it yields CASSPTDRVETQYF.

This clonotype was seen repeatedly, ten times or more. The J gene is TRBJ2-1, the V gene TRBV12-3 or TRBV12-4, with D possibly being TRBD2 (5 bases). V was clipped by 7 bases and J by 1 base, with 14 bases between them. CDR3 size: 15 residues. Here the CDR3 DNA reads TGTGCCAGCACCCCGGACTCTTCTTCCTACAATGAGCAGTTCTTC. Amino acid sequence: CASTPDSSSYNEQFF.

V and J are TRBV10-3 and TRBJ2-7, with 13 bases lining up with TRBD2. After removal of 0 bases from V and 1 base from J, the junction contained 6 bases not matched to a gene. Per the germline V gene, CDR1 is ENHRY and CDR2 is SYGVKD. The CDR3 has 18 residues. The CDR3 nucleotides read TGTGCCATCAGTGAGTCGATGGTGACTAGCGGGGGGTCCTACGAGCAGTACTTC. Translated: CAISESMVTSGGSYEQYF.

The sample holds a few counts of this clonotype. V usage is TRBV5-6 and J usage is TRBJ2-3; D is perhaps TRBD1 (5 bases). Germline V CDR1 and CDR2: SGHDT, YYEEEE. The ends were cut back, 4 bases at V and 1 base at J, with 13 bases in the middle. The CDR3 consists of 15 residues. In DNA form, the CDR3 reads TGTGCCAGCAGCCACGCAGGGTCCCGCACAGATACGCAGTATTTT. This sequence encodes CASSHAGSRTDTQYF.

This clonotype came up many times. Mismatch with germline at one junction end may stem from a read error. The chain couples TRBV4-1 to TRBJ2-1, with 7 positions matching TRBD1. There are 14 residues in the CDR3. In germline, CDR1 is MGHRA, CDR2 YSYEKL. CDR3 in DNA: TGCGCCAGCAGCCAATCCGACAGGGTATATGAGAAGTTCTTC. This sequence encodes CASSQSDRVYEKFF.

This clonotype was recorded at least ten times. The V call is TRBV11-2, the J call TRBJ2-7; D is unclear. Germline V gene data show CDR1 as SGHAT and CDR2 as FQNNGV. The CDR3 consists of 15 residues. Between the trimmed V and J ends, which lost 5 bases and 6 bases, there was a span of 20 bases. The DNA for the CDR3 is TGTGCCAGCAGCCCAGACCTCGGCCCTACGATCGAGCAGTACTTC. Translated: CASSPDLGPTIEQYF.

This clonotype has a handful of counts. The chain's CDR3 is CSASQGGYNEQFF. Here the CDR3 DNA reads TGCAGTGCCTCCCAGGGAGGCTACAATGAGCAGTTCTTC. The J gene is TRBJ2-1, the V gene TRBV20-1, with a weak D call TRBD2 (6 bases). The V gene lost 6 bases and the J gene lost 3 bases, with 12 bases spanning the gap. CDR1 is DFQATT and CDR2 is SNEGSKA in the germline V gene (reference sequence). The CDR3 length is 13 residues.

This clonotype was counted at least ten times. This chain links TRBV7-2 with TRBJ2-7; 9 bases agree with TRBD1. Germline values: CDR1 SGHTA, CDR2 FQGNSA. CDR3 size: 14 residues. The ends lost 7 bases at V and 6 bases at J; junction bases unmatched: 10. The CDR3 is CASNSQGATTEQYF. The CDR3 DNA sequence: TGTGCCAGCAACTCACAGGGGGCAACGACCGAGCAGTACTTC.

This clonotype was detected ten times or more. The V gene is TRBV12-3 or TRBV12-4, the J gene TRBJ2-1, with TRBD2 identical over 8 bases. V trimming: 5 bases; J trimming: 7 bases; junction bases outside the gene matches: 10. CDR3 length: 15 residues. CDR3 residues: CASSNSGVSGNEQFF. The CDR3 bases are TGTGCCAGCAGTAATAGCGGGGTATCCGGGAATGAGCAGTTCTTC.

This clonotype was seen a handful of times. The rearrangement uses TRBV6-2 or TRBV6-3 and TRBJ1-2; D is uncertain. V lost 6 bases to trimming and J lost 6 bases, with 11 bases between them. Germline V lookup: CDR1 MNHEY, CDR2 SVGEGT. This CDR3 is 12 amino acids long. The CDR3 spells CASRAEVDGYTF. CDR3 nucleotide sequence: TGTGCCAGCAGGGCCGAGGTGGATGGCTACACCTTC.

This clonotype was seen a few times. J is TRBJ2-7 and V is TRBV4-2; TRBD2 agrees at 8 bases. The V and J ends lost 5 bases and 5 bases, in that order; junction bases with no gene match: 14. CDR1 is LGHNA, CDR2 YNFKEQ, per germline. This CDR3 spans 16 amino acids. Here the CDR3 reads CASSKSGGQVGNEQYF. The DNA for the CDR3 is TGTGCCAGCAGCAAATCGGGAGGGCAGGTGGGGAACGAGCAGTACTTC.

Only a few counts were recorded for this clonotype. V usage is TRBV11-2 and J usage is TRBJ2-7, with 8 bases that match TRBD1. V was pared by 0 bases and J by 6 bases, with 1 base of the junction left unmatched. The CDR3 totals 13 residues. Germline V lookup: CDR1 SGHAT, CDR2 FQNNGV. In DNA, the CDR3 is TGTGCCAGCAGCTTAGATCAGGGGGCCGAGCAGTACTTC. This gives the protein CASSLDQGAEQYF.

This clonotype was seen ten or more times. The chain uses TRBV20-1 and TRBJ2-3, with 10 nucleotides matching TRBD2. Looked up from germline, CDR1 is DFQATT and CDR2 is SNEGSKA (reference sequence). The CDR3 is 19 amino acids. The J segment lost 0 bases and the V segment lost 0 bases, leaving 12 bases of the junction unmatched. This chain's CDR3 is CSARDVLLAGNPSTDTQYF. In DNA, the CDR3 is TGCAGTGCTAGAGATGTCTTACTAGCGGGAAACCCTAGCACAGATACGCAGTATTTT.